Each of the 22 T cell receptor beta chains below was sequenced from the same sample in a study of T cell repertoires in aging, cancer and after chemotherapy (dated by TCRdb to about 2019). Genomic DNA extracted from peripheral blood, rather than sorted cells or RNA, was used as the source for amplification of TCR beta rearrangements. The sample was run on an Illumina MiSeq. Rearranged TRB sequences spanning V, D and J segments were amplified by multiplex touch-down PCR using a mixed TRB-A/B primer pool. TCRdb trimmed the raw reads at Q25, called clones with MiXCR and kept productive beta chains. Each CDR3 protein gets just one entry, which takes the most common genes and DNA from the rows behind it. In all, the sample holds 10,000 or so distinct CDR3 sequences, and about 25% of those were seen once. 1% to 1.5% of the sample lies in the top ten. Sequencing was done on a sample of blood. Every receptor here comes from a human donor in good health.

This chain uses TRBV10-3 with TRBJ2-3; D remains unclear. The CDR3 runs to 12 residues. Per the germline V gene, CDR1 is ENHRY and CDR2 is SYGVKD. V was clipped by 2 bases and J by 4 bases, with 4 bases between them. CDR3 sequence reads: CAISEVSDTQYF. The CDR3 DNA sequence: TGTGCCATCAGTGAGGTTTCAGATACGCAGTATTTT.

The chain joins TRBV12-3 or TRBV12-4 to TRBJ1-3, with D possibly being TRBD1 (5 bases). V was shortened by 6 bases and J by 4 bases, with 13 bases between the two germline ends. The CDR3 has 14 residues. CDR3 in amino acids: CASSPGGWGNTIYF. The CDR3 bases are TGTGCCAGCAGCCCTGGGGGATGGGGAAACACCATATATTTT.

The chain employs TRBV12-3 or TRBV12-4 and TRBJ2-5; 7 bases match TRBD2. V lost 5 bases, J lost 1 base, and 10 bases stayed unmatched. The CDR3 runs 16 residues. For the CDR3, the DNA is TGTGCCAGCAGTGTCGCGCGGGAGACGAGCCAAGAGACCCAGTACTTC. It yields the protein CASSVARETSQETQYF.

The chain is built from TRBV18 and TRBJ1-4, with D uncertain. Germline V lookup: CDR1 KGHSH, CDR2 LQKENI. The CDR3 consists of 14 residues. The V end lost 3 bases, the J end lost 0 bases, and 5 bases lay between the germline ends. Here the CDR3 reads CASSPGATNEKLFF. CDR3 nucleotides: TGTGCCAGCTCACCTGGAGCAACTAATGAAAAACTGTTTTTT.

Notes on this clonotype: This may arise from a read error, as a much more abundant clone is one base away. The chain carries TRBV12-3 or TRBV12-4 and TRBJ1-2; D might be TRBD1 (6 bases). V was pared by 3 bases and J by 14 bases, with 16 bases between. This CDR3 contains 12 residues. CDR3 coding DNA: TGTGCCAGCAGTTTGCGACAGGTCGTACAAACCTTC. Amino acid sequence: CASSLRQVVQTF.

CDR3 sequence (DNA): TGTGCCAGCAGCTCCCTAGGACAGGGTAGCGAGCAGTTCTTC. This gives the protein CASSSLGQGSEQFF. V usage is TRBV7-3 and J usage is TRBJ2-1; 8 positions agree with TRBD1. J gave up 10 bases and V 4 bases, and 9 bases lay outside the gene matches. CDR1 is SGHTA, CDR2 FQGTGA, per germline. This CDR3 spans 14 amino acids. The full variable domain, its missing parts supplied by reference TRBV7-3 and TRBJ2-1, is GAGVSQTPSNKVTEKGKYVELRCDPISGHTALYWYRQSLGQGPEFLIYFQGTGAADDSGLPNDRFFAVRPEGSVSTLKIQRTERGDSAVYLCASSSLGQGSEQFFGPGTRLTVL.

V is TRBV20-1 and J is TRBJ2-5; 7 nucleotides line up with TRBD1. Germline CDR1 and CDR2: DFQATT and SNEGSKA (reference sequence). V was pared by 2 bases and J by 0 bases, with 6 bases of the junction left unmatched. This CDR3 region has 15 residues. The DNA for the CDR3 is TGCAGTGCTAGAACACAGACAGGGTACCAAGAGACCCAGTACTTC. Protein product: CSARTQTGYQETQYF.

Only a few counts were recorded for this clonotype. The rearrangement uses TRBV7-9 and TRBJ1-5; D might be TRBD1 (5 bases). CDR3 length: 12 residues. Germline V gene data show CDR1 as SEHNR and CDR2 as FQNEAQ (reference sequence). V lost 5 bases and J 6 bases, leaving 8 bases between the germline ends. CDR3 DNA sequence: TGTGCCAGCAGCACGGGGGGTCAGCCCCAGCATTTT. As protein: CASSTGGQPQHF.

Within the sample, this clonotype is medium-sized. The chain carries TRBV29-1 and TRBJ1-2; 8 bases fit TRBD1. V dropped 0 bases and J dropped 4; count of bases not matched to a gene: 10. Germline CDR1 and CDR2: SQVTM and ANQGSEA. This CDR3 is built from 16 residues. The CDR3 nucleotides are TGCAGCGTTGAAGAATGGGACAGGCTCCAACGCTATGGCTACACCTTC. This translates into CSVEEWDRLQRYGYTF.

This clonotype was seen more than once but under ten times. V usage is TRBV6-5 and J usage is TRBJ2-3; D gene ambiguous. CDR1 is MNHEY, CDR2 SVGAGI, per germline. This CDR3 is 15 amino acids long. The V end lost 6 bases, the J end lost 2 bases, and 15 bases lay between the germline ends. The CDR3: CASSATTANTDTQYF. The CDR3, as DNA: TGTGCCAGCAGCGCTACTACCGCAAACACAGATACGCAGTATTTT.

The rearrangement joins TRBV7-9 to TRBJ2-7; D is possibly TRBD1 (6 bases). The germline CDR1 and CDR2 sequences are SEHNR and FQNEAQ (reference sequence). Trimming took 5 bases from V and 2 from J, leaving 16 bases between them. The CDR3 consists of 15 residues. Written as DNA, the CDR3 is TGTGCCAGCAGCCCAGAGGAAAAGGGGGCCTACGAGCAGTACTTC. Amino acid sequence: CASSPEEKGAYEQYF.

There are a few counts of this clonotype. The CDR3 nucleotides read TGCAGTGCTATAGGGACAGAATCCTACGAGCAGTACTTC. This codes for CSAIGTESYEQYF. The chain combines TRBV20-1 with TRBJ2-7; 7 nucleotides align to TRBD1. The CDR3 consists of 13 residues. From germline, CDR1 is DFQATT and CDR2 SNEGSKA (reference sequence). The V gene end was trimmed by 4 bases and the J gene end by 1 base; junction bases not matched to a gene: 4.

Only a few counts were recorded for this clonotype. A read error may produce the germline difference seen at one junction end. The rearrangement links TRBV5-1 to TRBJ2-6, with D tentatively TRBD1 (6 bases). The germline gives CDR1 SGHRS, CDR2 YFSETQ. The CDR3 covers 17 residues. The CDR3 bases are TGCGCCAGCACCTTGACAGGTTCTAGCTCTGGGGCCAACGTCCTGACTTTC. This codes for CASTLTGSSSGANVLTF.

This clonotype counts as medium-sized (0.01 to 0.1%). This chain connects TRBV5-5 to TRBJ1-3, with 7 bases aligning to TRBD1. The trim removed 4 bases at V and 4 bases at J, leaving 8 bases unmatched. This CDR3 comprises 15 residues. Looked up from germline, CDR1 is SGHKS and CDR2 is YYEKEE (reference sequence). CDR3 residues: CASSHGQAGGNTIYF. The CDR3 DNA follows: TGTGCCAGCAGCCATGGACAGGCGGGAGGAAACACCATATATTTT.

The rearrangement uses TRBV27 and TRBJ1-1; D remains unclear. The CDR3 is made up of 17 amino acids. The germline V and J ends were trimmed by 4 bases and 7 bases, with 25 bases remaining between them. The V gene's germline CDR1 is MNHEY and CDR2 SMNVEV (reference sequence). DNA of the CDR3: TGTGCCAGCAGTTCGCCGGATCACGTAAGGGCTTACGGTGAAGCTTTCTTT. It is translated as CASSSPDHVRAYGEAFF.

V gene TRBV6-5 combines with J gene TRBJ1-4; D uncertain. Germline V gives CDR1 MNHEY, CDR2 SVGAGI. The CDR3 loop spans 12 amino acids. V gave up 0 bases and J gave up 8 bases, with 4 bases separating them. The CDR3 sequence is CASSYSKEKLFF. The CDR3 DNA sequence: TGTGCCAGCAGTTACTCGAAAGAAAAACTGTTTTTT.

This clonotype was detected a few times. This chain uses TRBV20-1 with TRBJ2-3; 7 positions match TRBD1. The V gene end was trimmed by 4 bases and the J gene end by 0 bases; junction bases not matched to a gene: 4. Germline V gene sequence: CDR1 DFQATT, CDR2 SNEGSKA (reference sequence). The CDR3 runs to 14 residues. The CDR3 region has the DNA TGCAGTGCTAAGGGGGCCCCCAGCACAGATACGCAGTATTTT. This gives the protein CSAKGAPSTDTQYF.

As to this clonotype: A much more abundant neighbour one base away suggests this may be a read error. The chain has TRBV7-9 and TRBJ1-2; D gene uncertain. The V end was cut by 11 bases, the J end by 3 bases, with 19 bases between. The CDR3 contains 14 residues. Germline V gene data show CDR1 as SEHNR and CDR2 as FQNEAQ (reference sequence). The CDR3 is CAGRTLRMHYGYTF. DNA of the CDR3: TGTGCCGGCCGGACTCTTCGAATGCACTATGGCTACACCTTC.

To note about this clonotype: At one of its ends the junction is not consistent with the germline gene, which may arise from a read error. V gene TRBV7-9 combines with J gene TRBJ2-5, with a possible D match to TRBD1 (5 bases). The CDR3 extends over 16 amino acids. From germline, CDR1 is SEHNR and CDR2 FQNEAQ (reference sequence). CDR3 coding DNA: TGTGCCAGGAGCTTAAGTCGGTGGACACTCCAAGAGACCCAGTACTTC. It is translated as CARSLSRWTLQETQYF.

This clonotype was picked up a small number of times. This sequence joins TRBV5-1 and TRBJ2-7; tentative D call: TRBD1 (5 bases). V lost 5 bases to trimming and J lost 2 bases, with 23 bases between them. Germline V gives CDR1 SGHRS, CDR2 YFSETQ. The CDR3 contains 17 residues. CDR3 bases: TGCGCCAGCAGGTTCACGGATCTCCGTCAGGGTACCTACGAGCAGTACTTC. Encoded protein: CASRFTDLRQGTYEQYF.

The chain carries TRBV15 and TRBJ2-5, with TRBD1 matching 12 bases. J gave up 0 bases and V 0 bases, and 14 bases lay outside the gene matches. This CDR3 comprises 21 residues. The germline V gene encodes CDR1 LNHNV and CDR2 YYDKDF (reference sequence). DNA of the CDR3: TGTGCCACCAGCAGAGATCTTCCGGGACAGGGGGCCTCAAGGAACCAAGAGACCCAGTACTTC. This translates into CATSRDLPGQGASRNQETQYF.

This clonotype is classed as medium-sized. The junction does not match germline at one end; this may be a read error. The chain has TRBV19 and TRBJ2-1; 9 bases line up with TRBD2. Germline lookup yields CDR1 LNHDA and CDR2 SQIVND (reference sequence). The CDR3 consists of 12 residues. The CDR3 DNA reads as TGTGCCAGTAGAATAGCGGGAGCGGAGCAGTTCTTC. This translates into CASRIAGAEQFF.